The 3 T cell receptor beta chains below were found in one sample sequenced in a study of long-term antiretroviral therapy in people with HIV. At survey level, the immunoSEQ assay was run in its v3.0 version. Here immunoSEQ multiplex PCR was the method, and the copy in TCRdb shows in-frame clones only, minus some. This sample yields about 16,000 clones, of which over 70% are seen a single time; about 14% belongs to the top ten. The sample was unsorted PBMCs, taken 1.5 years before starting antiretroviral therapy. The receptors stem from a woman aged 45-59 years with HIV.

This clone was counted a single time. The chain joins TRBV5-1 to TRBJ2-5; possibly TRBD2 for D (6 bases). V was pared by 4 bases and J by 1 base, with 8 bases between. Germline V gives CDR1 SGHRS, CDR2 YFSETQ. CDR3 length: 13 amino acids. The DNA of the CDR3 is TGCGCCAGCAGCCTTAGCGGCCAAGAGACCCAGTACTTC. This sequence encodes CASSLSGQETQYF.

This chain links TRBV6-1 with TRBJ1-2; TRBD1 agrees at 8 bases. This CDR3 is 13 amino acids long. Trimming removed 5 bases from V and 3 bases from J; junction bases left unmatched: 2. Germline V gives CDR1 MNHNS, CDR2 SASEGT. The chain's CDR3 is CASSKQGDYGYTF. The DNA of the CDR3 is TGTGCCAGCAGTAAACAGGGGGACTATGGCTACACCTTC.

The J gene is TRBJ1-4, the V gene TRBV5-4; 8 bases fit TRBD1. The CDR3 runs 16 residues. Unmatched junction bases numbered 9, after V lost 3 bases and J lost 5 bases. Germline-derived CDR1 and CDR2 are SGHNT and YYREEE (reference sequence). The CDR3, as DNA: TGTGCCAGCAGCTCTAGCCGGGACAGGACAAATGAAAAACTGTTTTTT. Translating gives CASSSSRDRTNEKLFF.